The source of this T cell receptor (beta chain) is a study of breast tumors, draining lymph nodes, adjacent tissues. There are 14 residues in the CDR3. CDR1 and CDR2 (germline): MNHNY, SVGAGI (reference sequence). V lost 5 bases to trimming and J lost 9 bases; unmatched junction nucleotides: 10. One entry per CDR3 protein results from TCRdb running MiXCR on the multiplex PCR reads. The sample consists of nearly 200,000 distinct CDR3 sequences, over 25% of them appearing once. Breast cancer patients provided tissue from their axillary draining lymph nodes. Sample: axillary lymph node tissue. The gene calls are TRBV6-6 and TRBJ2-1; 7 nucleotides match TRBD1. The source of this sequence is a female donor with breast cancer. Some clones in this sample may be carry-over from other donors' samples. CDR3 bases: TGTGCCAGCAGTGCGCCCCAGGGGGTGGGTGAGCAGTTCTTC. Its translation: CASSAPQGVGEQFF.